This section outlines one T cell receptor beta chain sequence together with its context. This clone was picked up one time. Which antigen it targets is not known. It has no much larger one-base neighbor in the sample; base qualities were not kept. Including cysteine and phenylalanine, the CDR3 has 15 amino acids. CDR3 DNA only is kept here, 45 bases in frame from base 1. Germline trimming: 5 bases from V, 5 bases from J; junction bases outside gene matches: 10. CDR1 and CDR2 (SGHAT, FQNNGV) derive from the germline V gene. The donors were healthy, HIV-negative adults who had no recently reported acute infections or vaccinations. Every donor was a Caucasian adult residing in Nashville, Tennessee, USA. Magnetic negative selection was used to enrich CD4+ T cells, after which naive cells were positively selected on CD45RA and the negative fraction became the memory subset. Blood was obtained by leukapheresis, after which PBMCs were separated by Ficoll-Histopaque density gradient centrifugation and cryopreserved in liquid nitrogen vapor phase. Purity and quantity of every magnetically sorted T cell population were checked by analytical flow cytometry. Each sorted fraction had its genomic DNA isolated and then quantified by UV absorbance on a Nanodrop 2000c.

This sample was included in a study of shared clonotypes between healthy human individuals (dated by TCRdb to 2020 to 2021). At the level of the whole study: A few men and a couple of women, aged 18 to 49 years, made up the cohort. The study deeply sequenced blood TCR repertoires of about five healthy adults to estimate repertoire size and the extent of clonotype sharing between individuals. Per donor, three plates each were used for CD4 naive and CD4 memory, two for CD8 naive, and one for CD8 memory. Per donor, leukapheresis produced somewhere between about 0.85 and 10 billion PBMCs. To increase sequencing depth and limit assay-specific biases, TCR repertoire library preparation and sequencing were carried out by different laboratories using diverse techniques.

Study-level results and caveats: Naive subsets generally had larger estimated clonotype richness than memory subsets did. Based on pairwise subsampling, the degree of clonotype sharing among donors was expected to be affected by sequencing depth. Sampling was restricted to blood, and TCR repertoires in tissues likely differ from the TCR repertoires found in blood. Incomplete sequencing was indicated by rarefaction of sorted-subset datasets, despite the large sequencing depth. When a handful of donors were compared, the shared fraction of clonotypes was around 5% for naive CD4, 3.5% to 4% for naive CD8, more than 2% for memory CD4, and roughly 0.4% for memory CD8. Compared with non-shared clonotypes, the clonotypes found in all four sorted-subset donors had higher generation probabilities. Because the study included a small number of donors, the genetic and exposure-history diversity represented was limited.

Using the deep immunoSEQ assay, TCR CDR3 regions were amplified from genomic DNA by multiplex PCR. For each cell subset, the extracted genomic DNA was distributed evenly across all wells of several immunoSEQ 96-well plates, and each plate served as one replicate. For sorted subsets, approximately 0.2 ug of genomic DNA, equivalent to 30,000 or so T cell genomes, went into each replicate PCR. Purified libraries were measured with a Qubit 3.0 fluorometer, size-checked on a Bioanalyzer 2100, and measured again with the KAPA Library Quantification kit. Every immunoSEQ 96-well plate was sequenced on a dedicated single-read 150-cycle Illumina NextSeq 550 flow cell. In the paper's pipeline: Because the immunoSEQ output included only junctional sequences and no quality scores, the filtering could not be the same as the filtering used for full-length reads. To assign V/J genes and CDR3, sequences were annotated against IMGT germline references using PyIR, a Python wrapper for IgBLAST v1.9. Reads were filtered out if the reads had weak V/J assignments (E-value above 1e-6), no CDR3, stop codons, out-of-frame junctions, or ambiguous translated residues. A V3J clonotype was defined by an identical inferred V gene, J gene, and CDR3 amino acid sequence. The percentage overlap between two repertoires was calculated by dividing the number of shared unique clonotypes by the size of the smaller repertoire. RTK rarefaction, the Chao1 estimator, and Recon v2.1 estimates of unobserved clonotypes were used to assess repertoire richness. Generation probabilities were computed with OLGA for all TCRbeta clonotypes obtained by the gDNA method from a handful of donors. In TCRdb, the immuneACCESS table is reduced to in-frame sequences with V and J assigned. These tables do not hold every clone; where another copy was compared, an unresolved V gene accounts for under half, and the others remain unexplained. The V and J calls and clone size come from that table; D and trimming were worked out from the DNA. This sample comprises 1.4 million to 1.5 million clones, roughly 96% of them detected only once. The ten largest make up approximately 1% of the sample.

The sequencing input was naive CD4+ T cells sorted from blood. The meaning of the sample's cell subset or site label: CD45RA+ positively selected. The chain couples TRBV11-2 to TRBJ2-7, with 9 bases aligning to TRBD1. This TCR was recovered from a man younger than 40 in good health. The nucleotides are TGTGCCAGCAGCACCACCGGGACAGGGCCCCACGAGCAGTACTTC. This sequence encodes CASSTTGTGPHEQYF.